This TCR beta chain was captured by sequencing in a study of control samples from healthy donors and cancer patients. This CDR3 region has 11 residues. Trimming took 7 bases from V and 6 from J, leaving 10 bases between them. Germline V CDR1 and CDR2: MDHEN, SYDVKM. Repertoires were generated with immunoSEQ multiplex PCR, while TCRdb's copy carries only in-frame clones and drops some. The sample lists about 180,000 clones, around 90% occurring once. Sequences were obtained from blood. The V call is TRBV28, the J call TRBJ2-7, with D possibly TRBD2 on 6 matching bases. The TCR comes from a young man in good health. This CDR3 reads CASTEGGEQYF. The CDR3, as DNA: TGTGCCAGCACCGAGGGAGGCGAGCAGTACTTC.